Listed below are T cell receptor beta chains from one sample, sequenced in a study of blood T cell repertoires in COVID-19. Assay: immunoSEQ multiplex PCR; the TCRdb copy retains only in-frame clones and omits some. The data show some 250,000 clones, approximately 85% seen once. Material: PBMCs or T cells enriched from blood (not recorded which). These receptor sequences come from a woman aged 45-59 years who had recovered from COVID-19. CDR3s include the opening cysteine and the closing phenylalanine or tryptophan. D genes are given only for firm matches. Only part of the rows carry a size: once, few, many, or a class if the clone is expanded.

>TRBJ2-5|.|.|TRBV5-8
CASSLYAGSGQRETQYF
TGTGCCAGCAGCTTGTACGCGGGATCCGGGCAGCGAGAGACCCAGTACTTC
>TRBJ2-1|.|.|TRBV20-1
CSASLTRSYNEQFF
TGCAGTGCTAGTTTGACTCGCTCCTACAATGAGCAGTTCTTC
>TRBJ1-2|TRBD1|.|TRBV5-3
CARSLYPTGGRYGYTF
TGTGCCAGAAGCTTGTACCCGACAGGGGGCAGGTATGGCTACACCTTC
>TRBJ2-1|.|.|TRBV5-1
CASSLEEGAYNEQFF
TGCGCCAGCAGCTTGGAGGAGGGAGCCTACAATGAGCAGTTCTTC
>TRBJ2-7|TRBD1|once|TRBV4-1
CASNRDRGQEQYF
TGCGCCAGCAATAGGGACAGGGGGCAAGAGCAGTACTTC
>TRBJ2-1|.|few|TRBV24-1
CATSDTGDKEFF
TGTGCCACCAGTGATACCGGGGACAAAGAGTTCTTC
>TRBJ2-7|TRBD1|once|TRBV3-1/TRBV3-2
CASSQDRGPYEQYF
TGTGCCAGCAGTCAAGACAGGGGGCCGTACGAGCAGTACTTC
>TRBJ1-1|TRBD1|.|TRBV29-1
CSAYIQGGNTEAFF
TGCAGCGCCTACATACAGGGGGGGAACACTGAAGCTTTCTTT
>TRBJ2-1|TRBD1|.|TRBV7-9
CASSYGQGGYNEQFF
TGTGCCAGCAGCTACGGACAGGGAGGCTACAATGAGCAGTTCTTC
>TRBJ1-2|.|.|TRBV7-9
CASSLEAYGYTF
TGTGCCAGCAGCTTAGAAGCTTATGGCTACACCTTC
>TRBJ1-3|TRBD1|.|TRBV9
CASSVYRDRVPGNTIYF
TGTGCCAGCAGCGTATACCGGGACAGGGTGCCTGGAAACACCATATATTTT
>TRBJ2-7|TRBD1|once|TRBV2
CASSGDRASYEQYF
TGTGCCAGCAGTGGGGACAGGGCCTCCTACGAGCAGTACTTC
>TRBJ1-5|.|.|TRBV6-5
CASTTDYSNQPQHF
TGTGCCAGCACAACAGACTATAGCAATCAGCCCCAGCATTTT
>TRBJ2-7|.|.|TRBV5-1
CASSLGAGVVGSEQYF
TGCGCCAGCAGCTTGGGGGCCGGGGTGGTTGGGAGCGAGCAGTACTTC
>TRBJ1-2|.|.|TRBV5-1
CASSLDTGDYGYTF
TGCGCCAGCAGCTTGGATACAGGCGATTATGGCTACACCTTC
>TRBJ2-7|TRBD2|.|TRBV27
CASSLSRLAGTLTNTYEQYF
TGTGCCAGCAGTTTAAGTAGGCTAGCGGGAACACTCACTAACACCTACGAGCAGTACTTC
>TRBJ2-7|TRBD1|.|TRBV18
CASSPGQGREQYF
TGTGCCAGCTCACCAGGACAGGGTAGAGAGCAGTACTTC
>TRBJ2-1|.|.|TRBV7-9
CASSLVIQRDYNEQFF
TGTGCCAGCAGCTTAGTGATTCAGAGGGACTACAATGAGCAGTTCTTC
>TRBJ2-3|.|.|TRBV5-4
CASSLDRQTDTQYF
TGTGCCAGCAGCTTGGACAGGCAAACAGATACGCAGTATTTT
>TRBJ1-1|.|.|TRBV3-1/TRBV3-2
CASSQTGYEAFF
TGTGCCAGCAGCCAGACAGGTTATGAAGCTTTCTTT
>TRBJ1-2|TRBD1|.|TRBV4-2
CASSQVGRGDYGYTF
TGTGCCAGCAGCCAAGTAGGCAGGGGGGACTATGGCTACACCTTC
>TRBJ1-6|.|.|TRBV21-1
CASSKAGGRGHNDGNSPLHF
TGTGCCAGCAGCAAAGCAGGCGGCAGGGGGCACAACGATGGGAATTCACCCCTCCACTTT
>TRBJ2-1|.|once|TRBV7-9
CASSAGLFYNEQFF
TGTGCCAGCAGCGCCGGACTCTTTTACAATGAGCAGTTCTTC
>TRBJ1-1|TRBD1|few|TRBV27
CASKEMTGGDTEAFF
TGTGCCAGCAAGGAAATGACAGGGGGAGACACTGAAGCTTTCTTT
>TRBJ1-2|.|.|TRBV7-9
CASSLESYGYTF
TGTGCCAGCAGCTTAGAATCATATGGCTACACCTTC
>TRBJ2-1|TRBD1|.|TRBV6-5
CASSYGQGANEQFF
TGTGCCAGCAGTTACGGACAGGGAGCCAATGAGCAGTTCTTC
>TRBJ1-2|.|.|TRBV7-9
CASSLATNDRCF
TGTGCCAGCAGCTTAGCAACAAATGACAGGTGCTTC
>TRBJ1-1|TRBD1|.|TRBV10-3
CAITKDRGRTEAFF
TGTGCCATCACAAAGGACAGGGGGAGGACTGAAGCTTTCTTT
>TRBJ2-3|TRBD2|.|TRBV6-1
CASSEAVRGLAITDTQYF
TGTGCCAGCAGTGAAGCCGTTCGGGGACTAGCGATCACAGATACGCAGTATTTT
>TRBJ1-1|TRBD1|.|TRBV5-1
CASSLWTGGNTEAFF
TGCGCCAGCAGCTTGTGGACAGGGGGGAACACTGAAGCTTTCTTT
>TRBJ2-7|TRBD2|.|TRBV28
CASSLAGGSSYEQYF
TGTGCCAGCAGTTTGGCCGGGGGGAGCTCCTACGAGCAGTACTTC